The rows below give T cell receptor beta chains drawn from one sample of a study of blood T cell repertoires in COVID-19. Clones were sequenced by immunoSEQ multiplex PCR, and TCRdb holds only the in-frame ones, with some missing. The table lists about 210,000 clones, 84% of them singletons. What was sequenced was peripheral blood. All receptors derive from a man aged 45-60 years with active or convalescent COVID-19. Both conserved end residues are part of each CDR3. A D gene is named only where the DNA matches it firmly. Where a row states a size, it is once, few, many or the class of an expanded clone; other rows omit it.

>-|TRBJ1-5|-|TRBV2
TGTGCCAGCAGTGAGGGCCCTAGCAATCAGCCCCAGCATTTT
CASSEGPSNQPQHF
>-|TRBJ2-2|TRBD1|TRBV14
TGTGCCAGCAGCCAATTAACAGGGGGGAACACCGGGGAGCTGTTTTTT
CASSQLTGGNTGELFF
>-|TRBJ2-1|-|TRBV3-1/TRBV3-2
TGTGCCAGCAGCCATCAACAATCCTACAATGAGCAGTTCTTC
CASSHQQSYNEQFF
>-|TRBJ2-3|-|TRBV6-2/TRBV6-3
TGTGCCAGCAGACCTTTGGGGCAGATCATCACAGATACGCAGTATTTT
CASRPLGQIITDTQYF
>-|TRBJ2-5|TRBD2|TRBV5-1
TGCGCCAGCAGCGGGACTAGCGGGAGTAAAGAGACCCAGTACTTC
CASSGTSGSKETQYF
>-|TRBJ2-1|-|TRBV15
TGTGCCACCAGCAGTATACCCCAGGGAATCAATGAGCAGTTCTTC
CATSSIPQGINEQFF
>-|TRBJ1-2|-|TRBV7-2
TGTGCCAGCAGCGTAGGAGTAGAGGCTTTCTATGGCTACACCTTC
CASSVGVEAFYGYTF
>-|TRBJ1-5|TRBD1|TRBV19
TGTGCCAGTAGTACCCGGGACAGGGGGGATCAGCCCCAGCATTTT
CASSTRDRGDQPQHF
>few|TRBJ1-6|-|TRBV11-2
TGTGCCAGCAGCTTAGGGCGGTCACCCCTCCACTTT
CASSLGRSPLHF
>-|TRBJ2-2|TRBD1|TRBV7-2
TGTGCCAGCAGCCCCCGACAGGGGTTGGCCGGGGAGCTGTTTTTT
CASSPRQGLAGELFF
>-|TRBJ2-5|-|TRBV7-3
TGTGCCAGCAGCTTAACGGGGAGCGGGGAGACCCAGTACTTC
CASSLTGSGETQYF
>-|TRBJ1-1|-|TRBV2
TGTGCCAGCATGATGCAGGGGAACACTGAAGCTTTCTTT
CASMMQGNTEAFF
>-|TRBJ1-1|TRBD1|TRBV18
TGTGCCAGCTCACGCACAGGGGGCTTGAACACTGAAGCTTTCTTT
CASSRTGGLNTEAFF
>-|TRBJ2-3|-|TRBV7-2
TGTGCCAGCAGCAGTAGTACAGATACGCAGTATTTT
CASSSSTDTQYF
>-|TRBJ1-6|TRBD1|TRBV13
TGTGCCAGCGGGACAGCTAATTCACCCCTCCACTTT
CASGTANSPLHF
>once|TRBJ2-6|TRBD1|TRBV25-1
TGTGCCAGCAGTGAATTGGACAGGGGGCCTGGGGCCAACGTCCTGACTTTC
CASSELDRGPGANVLTF
>-|TRBJ1-1|-|TRBV5-1
TGCGCCAGCAGCCTGCGGGCTGTGAACACTGAAGCTTTCTTT
CASSLRAVNTEAFF
>-|TRBJ1-1|-|TRBV15
TGTGCCACCAGCAGGGTAGGGGCAGGTGAAGCTTTCTTT
CATSRVGAGEAFF
>-|TRBJ2-7|-|TRBV6-5
TGTGCCAGCAGTTACTCGAATAGACAAGAGTACTTC
CASSYSNRQEYF
>once|TRBJ2-5|TRBD2|TRBV5-1
TGCGCCAGCAGCTTAGGGACTAGCGGGAGGGCCGAGGGAGAGACCCAGTACTTC
CASSLGTSGRAEGETQYF
>-|TRBJ2-5|TRBD1|TRBV6-5
TGTGCCAGCAGGAGATCGGGACAGCAAGAGACCCAGTACTTC
CASRRSGQQETQYF
>-|TRBJ2-1|TRBD1|TRBV10-1
TGCGCCAGCAGGAGGGGGCGGGCCCTGGACGACAATGAGCAGTTCTTC
CASRRGRALDDNEQFF
>-|TRBJ2-5|-|TRBV28
TGTGCCAGCAGCCCGTTAGACCAAGAGACCCAGTACTTC
CASSPLDQETQYF
>-|TRBJ2-3|-|TRBV6-5
TGTGCCAGCAGTTACGGCAGGGCGGATACGCAGTATTTT
CASSYGRADTQYF
>-|TRBJ1-2|TRBD1|TRBV7-9
TGTGCCAGCACCTCCTGGGACAGGGGGAACTATGGCTACACCTTC
CASTSWDRGNYGYTF
>-|TRBJ2-2|-|TRBV7-2
TGTGCCAGCAGCTTGGGGGCGGGAGTGTATTCCGGGGAGCTGTTTTTT
CASSLGAGVYSGELFF
>-|TRBJ2-3|-|TRBV20-1
TGCAGTGCTAGTGGGCTGCCGGGAGATACGCAGTATTTT
CSASGLPGDTQYF
>-|TRBJ2-1|-|TRBV10-2
TGCGCCAGCAGTGATTTTTCCGTCAGCTCCTACAATGAGCAGTTCTTC
CASSDFSVSSYNEQFF
>-|TRBJ2-5|-|TRBV6-4
TGTGCCAGCAGTGACTCCGGGTGGGAGACCCAGTACTTC
CASSDSGWETQYF
>-|TRBJ2-1|TRBD2|TRBV7-2
TGTGCCAGCAGCTCCACTAGCGGGAGGGTTAATGAGCAGTTCTTC
CASSSTSGRVNEQFF
>-|TRBJ2-1|TRBD2|TRBV24-1
TGTGCCACCAGTGATATGGGCGGGGGCTCCTACAATGAGCAGTTCTTC
CATSDMGGGSYNEQFF
>-|TRBJ2-7|-|TRBV24-1
TGTGCCACCAGTGATCCGCCCGGGAGGCAGTACTTC
CATSDPPGRQYF
>-|TRBJ1-1|-|TRBV4-1
TGCGCCAGCAGCCAAGGCCCGGGGGGGTTGAACACTGAAGCTTTCTTT
CASSQGPGGLNTEAFF
>-|TRBJ2-7|-|TRBV9
TGTGCCAGCAGCGTATCCGGGACCGGGGGATGGGGCGAGCAGTACTTC
CASSVSGTGGWGEQYF
>-|TRBJ1-5|TRBD1|TRBV19
TGTGCCAGTAGTATGTGGACAGGGGGCAGCAATCAGCCCCAGCATTTT
CASSMWTGGSNQPQHF
>-|TRBJ1-2|TRBD1|TRBV6-5
TGTGCCAGCAGCCTCGGGACAGGGAAAAGTTATGGATACACCTTC
CASSLGTGKSYGYTF
>-|TRBJ1-5|-|TRBV28
TGTGCCAGCAGGATCCCGGGACTGTTCCAATATAGCAATCAGCCCCAGCATTTT
CASRIPGLFQYSNQPQHF
>-|TRBJ1-5|-|TRBV4-1
TGCGCCAGCAGCCAACCGGGTGGCCAGCCCCAGCATTTT
CASSQPGGQPQHF
>few|TRBJ2-1|TRBD1|TRBV4-3
TGCGCCAGCAGCCAAGGACAGGGGGCTACAAATGAGCAGTTCTTC
CASSQGQGATNEQFF
>-|TRBJ1-3|-|TRBV29-1
TGCAGCGTTGTTTCCCAAATCGGAAACACCATATATTTT
CSVVSQIGNTIYF
>medium-sized|TRBJ2-5|-|TRBV3-1/TRBV3-2
TGTGCCAGCAGCCAAGACGCCGGGGAGGTGGAGACCCAGTACTTC
CASSQDAGEVETQYF
>-|TRBJ2-5|TRBD1|TRBV27
TGTGCCAGCAGTTACTCCGGGACAGGGGGGAAAGAGACCCAGTACTTC
CASSYSGTGGKETQYF
>-|TRBJ1-2|-|TRBV6-5
TGTGCCAGCAGTTACTCGAGGTTGGACTTTGGCTACACCTTC
CASSYSRLDFGYTF
>-|TRBJ1-5|TRBD1|TRBV7-8
TGTGCCAGCAGCTTTCTACCGGACAGGAATAATCAGCCCCAGCATTTT
CASSFLPDRNNQPQHF
>-|TRBJ1-1|-|TRBV7-9
TGTGCCAGCAGCACGGACGCAGGGGCCGACACTGAAGCTTTCTTT
CASSTDAGADTEAFF
>-|TRBJ2-7|TRBD1|TRBV30
TGTGCCTCGAAAATTACAGGGGGCGCGGAGCAGTACTTC
CASKITGGAEQYF
>-|TRBJ2-3|-|TRBV3-1/TRBV3-2
TGTGCCAGCAGCCAAGCCGGGAGCGCAGATACGCAGTATTTT
CASSQAGSADTQYF
>few|TRBJ1-1|TRBD1|TRBV29-1
TGCAGCGTCGATACAGGGGGGACTGAAGCTTTCTTT
CSVDTGGTEAFF
>few|TRBJ1-1|TRBD1|TRBV7-2
TGTGCCAGCAGCTTCCCGACAGGGCCGGGCACTGAAGCTTTCTTT
CASSFPTGPGTEAFF
>-|TRBJ2-1|TRBD1|TRBV9
TGTGCCAGCAGCGCTGTCGGGGGGACAGGGTCCGATGAGCAGTTCTTC
CASSAVGGTGSDEQFF
>-|TRBJ1-3|TRBD1|TRBV4-1
TGCGCCAGCAGCCCGGCCGGGACAGGGGGAAACACCATATATTTT
CASSPAGTGGNTIYF
>-|TRBJ2-1|-|TRBV18
TGTGCCAGCTCACCAAGTACAGTCTACAATGAGCAGTTCTTC
CASSPSTVYNEQFF
>few|TRBJ1-2|-|TRBV5-1
TGCGCCAGCAGGGGGGCAGGGGCGGATGGCTACACCTTC
CASRGAGADGYTF
>once|TRBJ1-4|TRBD1|TRBV29-1
TGCAGCGTTCGAGGAGGAACAGGGGGCCCTGAAAAACTGTTTTTT
CSVRGGTGGPEKLFF
>-|TRBJ1-3|TRBD1|TRBV5-1
TGCGCCAGCAGCCCAGAGACAGGGCGGAACACCATATATTTT
CASSPETGRNTIYF